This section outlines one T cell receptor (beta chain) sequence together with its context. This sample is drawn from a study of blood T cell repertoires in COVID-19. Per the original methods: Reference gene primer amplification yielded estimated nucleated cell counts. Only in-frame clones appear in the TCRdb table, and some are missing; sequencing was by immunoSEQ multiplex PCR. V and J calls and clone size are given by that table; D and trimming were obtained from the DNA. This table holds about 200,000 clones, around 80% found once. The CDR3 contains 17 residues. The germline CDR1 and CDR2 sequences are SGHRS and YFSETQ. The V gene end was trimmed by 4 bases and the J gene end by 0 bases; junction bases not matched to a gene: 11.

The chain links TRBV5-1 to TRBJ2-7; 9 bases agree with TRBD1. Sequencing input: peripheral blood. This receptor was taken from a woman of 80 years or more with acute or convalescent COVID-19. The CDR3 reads CASSNGQGSLLSYEQYF. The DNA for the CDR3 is TGCGCCAGCAGCAACGGACAGGGGTCGCTCCTCTCCTACGAGCAGTACTTC.